This TCR beta chain was obtained from a study of technical replicates of blood from several donors. Libraries were prepared by immunoSEQ multiplex PCR; TCRdb keeps only in-frame clonotypes and omits some of them. Seen here are approximately 60,000 clones, more than 75% observed once, and the top ten hold 4.5% to 6.5%. Per the germline V gene, CDR1 is LNHNV and CDR2 is YYDKDF (reference sequence). There are 16 residues in the CDR3. Trimming pared 0 bases from V and 8 bases from J, leaving 16 bases between. This clonotype originated in a human donor in good health. Some clones in this sample may be carry-over from other donors' samples. The specimen was PBMCs. The V and J genes are TRBV15 and TRBJ2-2; no reliable D call. CDR3 amino acids: CATSRDPPPISGELFF. The CDR3 DNA is TGTGCCACCAGCAGAGATCCCCCCCCTATCTCTGGGGAGCTGTTTTTT.